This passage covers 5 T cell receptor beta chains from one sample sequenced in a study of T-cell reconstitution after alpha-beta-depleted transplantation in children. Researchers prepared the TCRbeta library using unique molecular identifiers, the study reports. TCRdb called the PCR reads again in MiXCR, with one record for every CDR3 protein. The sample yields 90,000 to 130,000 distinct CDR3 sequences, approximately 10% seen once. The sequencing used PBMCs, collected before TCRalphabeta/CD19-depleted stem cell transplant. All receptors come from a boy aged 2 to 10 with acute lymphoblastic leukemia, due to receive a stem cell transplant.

CDR3 sequence (DNA): TGTGCCAGCAGTGAAGCTACCGGATCTGCGGGCTACGAGCAGTACTTC. Protein: CASSEATGSAGYEQYF. V gene TRBV2 combines with J gene TRBJ2-7; D is possibly TRBD2 (5 bases). Germline CDR1 is SNHLY and CDR2 is FYNNEI. V lost 0 bases to trimming and J lost 3 bases, with 15 bases between them. The CDR3 is made up of 16 amino acids. The whole variable domain, filled in from reference TRBV2 and TRBJ2-7, reads EPEVTQTPSHQVTQMGQEVILRCVPISNHLYFYWYRQILGQKVEFLVSFYNNEISEKSEIFDDQFSVERPDGSNFTLKIRSTKLEDSAMYFCASSEATGSAGYEQYFGPGTRLTVT.

CDR3 DNA: TGTGCCACCAGCAGAGGGAGACAGGGAGTAGAGACCCAGTACTTC. Protein sequence: CATSRGRQGVETQYF. The gene calls are TRBV15 and TRBJ2-5; TRBD1 aligns across 7 bases. The CDR3 is made up of 15 amino acids. Germline lookup yields CDR1 LNHNV and CDR2 YYDKDF (reference sequence). V shed 1 base, J shed 4 bases, and the junction held 6 bases outside the gene matches.

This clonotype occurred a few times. The CDR3 nucleotides are TGTGCCAGCAGCCTCCGGGGATATTGGGCTGAAGCTTTCTTT. Translating gives CASSLRGYWAEAFF. The chain has TRBV28 and TRBJ1-1; unclear D gene. V was clipped by 6 bases and J by 6 bases, with 17 bases between them. Looked up from germline, CDR1 is MDHEN and CDR2 is SYDVKM. The length of the CDR3 is 14 residues.

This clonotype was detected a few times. The CDR3 DNA sequence: TGTGCCAGCAGCTTCGACAGGAACACCGGGGAGCTGTTTTTT. It is translated as CASSFDRNTGELFF. The V call is TRBV7-6, the J call TRBJ2-2; TRBD1 might be the D (5 bases). There are 14 residues in the CDR3. Looked up from germline, CDR1 is SGHVS and CDR2 is FNYEAQ. V was cut by 3 bases and J by 1 base, with 6 bases left in between.

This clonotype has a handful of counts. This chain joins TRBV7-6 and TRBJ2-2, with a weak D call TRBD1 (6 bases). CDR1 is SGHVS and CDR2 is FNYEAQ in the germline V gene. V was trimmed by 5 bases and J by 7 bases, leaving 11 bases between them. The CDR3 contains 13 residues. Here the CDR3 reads CASSRQVYGELFF. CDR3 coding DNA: TGTGCCAGCAGCCGACAGGTTTACGGGGAGCTGTTTTTT.